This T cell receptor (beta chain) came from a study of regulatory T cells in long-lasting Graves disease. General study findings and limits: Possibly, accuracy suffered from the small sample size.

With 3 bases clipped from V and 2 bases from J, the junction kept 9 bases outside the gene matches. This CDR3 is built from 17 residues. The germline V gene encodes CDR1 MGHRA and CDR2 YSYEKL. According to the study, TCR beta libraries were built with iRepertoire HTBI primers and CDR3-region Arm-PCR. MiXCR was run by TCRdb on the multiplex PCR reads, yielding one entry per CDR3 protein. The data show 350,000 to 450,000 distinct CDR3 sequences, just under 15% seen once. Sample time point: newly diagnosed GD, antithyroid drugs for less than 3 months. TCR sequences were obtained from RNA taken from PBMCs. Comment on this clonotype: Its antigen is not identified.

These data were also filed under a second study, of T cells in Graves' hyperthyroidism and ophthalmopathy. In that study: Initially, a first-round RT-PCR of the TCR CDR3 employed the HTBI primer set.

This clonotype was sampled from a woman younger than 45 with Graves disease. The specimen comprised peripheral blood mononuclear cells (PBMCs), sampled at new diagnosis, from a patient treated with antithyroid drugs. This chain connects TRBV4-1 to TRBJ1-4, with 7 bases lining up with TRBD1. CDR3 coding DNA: TGCGCCAGCAGCCATTATTATCCGGGACAGACTAATGAAAAACTGTTTTTT. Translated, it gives CASSHYYPGQTNEKLFF.